This T cell receptor (beta chain) stems from a study of shared clonotypes between healthy human individuals. To make CD8 memory, CD45RO+ cells were put together with CCR7-negative CD45RA+ TemRA cells. Whole-study findings and limits: Shared across several donors were around 5% of the naive CD4 clonotypes. Relative to memory subsets, naive subsets generally showed larger estimated richness.

Sorted-subset replicate PCR reactions contained roughly 200 ng DNA, corresponding to tens of thousands of T cell genomes. Clones were read by immunoSEQ multiplex PCR, and TCRdb kept only the in-frame ones, dropping some. The sample lists 550,000 to 800,000 clones; less than 95% were seen once. The CDR3 sequence is 16 residues long. The V gene's germline CDR1 is SGHAT and CDR2 FQNNGV. V dropped 2 bases and J dropped 7; count of bases not matched to a gene: 11. As regards this clone: Antigen: not known.

Sequences were obtained from memory CD8+ T cells from PBMCs. Subset indicated: CD45RO+ cells pooled with CCR7-negative TemRA cells. The V and J genes are TRBV11-2 and TRBJ2-5, with TRBD1 matching 9 bases. The receptor was isolated from a man between 18 and 35 years old in good health. Some clones in this sample may be carry-over from other donors' samples. The CDR3 reads CASSLTGQGPPRTQYF. DNA for the CDR3: TGTGCCAGCAGCTTAACGGGACAGGGACCGCCTCGGACCCAGTACTTC.